This entry is about one T cell receptor (beta chain). The antigen is unknown. Germline V gives CDR1 SGHNT, CDR2 YENEEA. The CDR3 is 16 residues long. V lost 6 bases to trimming and J lost 9 bases; unmatched junction nucleotides: 20. The treatment was: approximately 18 received Ad26.COV2.S at low or high dose, single or two shots; about 5 received placebo; per-sample allocation not given. The samples date from day 63 after the first vaccine or placebo injection. An 18-55-year-old adult in Boston served as donor. Participants' vaccine, an Ad26 vector, delivered Wuhan-strain SARS-CoV-2 spike. This table comes from immunoSEQ multiplex PCR, and its TCRdb copy is limited to in-frame clones, with some not included. The table shows fewer than 400,000 clones, with around 81% occurring only once. The data were obtained in a study of Ad26.COV2.S vaccination and SARS-CoV-2 variants. Study outcomes and limitations: Relative to placebo recipients, vaccine recipients exhibited elevated spike-specific TCR breadth.

The sequenced sample was peripheral blood, obtained in a trial of Ad26.COV2.S vaccine versus placebo. The receptor was derived from a person aged 18 to 65 who received the Ad26.COV2.S COVID-19 vaccine or a placebo. The chain links TRBV11-3 to TRBJ2-7, with TRBD2 matching over 7 bases. The chain's CDR3 is CASSRNGASGDDGQYF. In DNA form, the CDR3 reads TGTGCCAGCAGTAGAAACGGGGCTAGCGGAGACGATGGGCAGTACTTC.